The 31 T cell receptor beta chains below were found in one sample sequenced in a study of coeliac disease. Data came from immunoSEQ multiplex PCR; TCRdb stores just in-frame clones and leaves some out. The sample includes about 9,400 clones, 60% to 80% of them seen just once. The sequenced material came from lamina propria lymphocytes from the gut. Receptors originate from a woman aged 55-69 years with celiac disease.

The chain couples TRBV19 to TRBJ2-3, with TRBD2 identical over 8 bases. The V and J ends lost 5 bases and 4 bases, in that order; junction bases with no gene match: 14. CDR3 length equals 17 residues. Germline assignment: CDR1 LNHDA and CDR2 SQIVND (reference sequence). CDR3 region: CASSPRRPGLVADTQYF. CDR3 sequence (DNA): TGTGCCAGTAGTCCCCGTCGGCCGGGACTAGTAGCAGATACGCAGTATTTT.

This chain joins TRBV10-3 and TRBJ2-5, with TRBD1 identical over 7 bases. V was clipped by 6 bases and J by 4 bases; unmatched bases: 11. This CDR3 is built from 15 residues. Germline-derived CDR1 and CDR2 are ENHRY and SYGVKD. The CDR3 protein is CAIRRDREGRETQYF. The DNA for the CDR3 is TGTGCCATCAGAAGAGACAGGGAAGGTCGAGAGACCCAGTACTTC.

The V and J genes are TRBV25-1 and TRBJ1-2; 12 bases match TRBD1. The CDR3 covers 13 residues. Germline CDR1 is MGHDK and CDR2 is SYGVNS. With 6 bases clipped from V and 8 bases from J, the junction kept 4 bases outside the gene matches. The CDR3 is CASRGQGAGGYTF. Here the CDR3 DNA reads TGTGCCAGCAGGGGACAGGGGGCGGGCGGCTACACCTTC.

The CDR3 nucleotides read TGCAGCGTTGACCGCGAAGGGGGGAACACTGAAGCTTTCTTT. The encoded protein is CSVDREGGNTEAFF. The rearrangement joins TRBV29-1 to TRBJ1-1, with a weak D call TRBD1 (6 bases). Trimming left V 3 bases short and J 1 base short, with 12 bases between. This CDR3 contains 14 residues. Germline lookup yields CDR1 SQVTM and CDR2 ANQGSEA.

The chain couples TRBV6-6 to TRBJ2-3; 7 positions match TRBD1. Germline V gene lookup returns CDR1 MNHNY and CDR2 SVGAGI (reference sequence). With 8 bases clipped from V and 6 bases from J, the junction kept 11 bases outside the gene matches. CDR3 length equals 14 residues. The CDR3 region is CASRFGDRGDTQYF. The CDR3 DNA reads TGTGCCAGCCGCTTTGGGGACAGAGGGGATACGCAGTATTTT.

The chain has TRBV11-2 and TRBJ2-3; maybe TRBD2 (6 bases). V was pared by 8 bases and J by 1 base, with 13 bases between. Germline CDR1 and CDR2: SGHAT and FQNNGV. The CDR3 is made up of 14 amino acids. DNA of the CDR3: TGTGCCAGCCCCGCGGCTAGCGGCACAGATACGCAGTATTTT. It translates to CASPAASGTDTQYF.

This chain connects TRBV4-2 to TRBJ1-2; a possible D gene is TRBD1 (5 bases). Trimming took off 3 bases at V and 5 bases at J, with 10 bases between the two ends. Germline V CDR1 and CDR2: LGHNA, YNFKEQ. This CDR3 is 13 amino acids long. CDR3 sequence reads: CASSHPGTYGYTF. The CDR3 DNA follows: TGTGCCAGCAGCCACCCCGGGACTTATGGCTACACCTTC.

The V gene is TRBV7-8, the J gene TRBJ2-1; a possible D gene is TRBD2 (6 bases). The CDR3 runs to 13 residues. V lost 5 bases, J lost 6 bases, and 11 bases lay in between. Germline V CDR1 and CDR2: SGHVS, FQNEAQ. This chain's CDR3 is CASSQTSFNEQFF. The CDR3 DNA reads as TGTGCCAGCAGCCAAACTAGCTTCAATGAGCAGTTCTTC.

J is TRBJ2-1 and V is TRBV7-3; 8 bases agree with TRBD1. The CDR3 length is 15 residues. CDR1 SGHTA and CDR2 FQGTGA come from the germline V gene. V trimming: 6 bases; J trimming: 2 bases; junction bases outside the gene matches: 6. The CDR3 DNA sequence: TGTGCCAGCAGTGCCGCAGGGGGCCCCTACAATGAGCAGTTCTTC. It codes for CASSAAGGPYNEQFF.

The gene calls are TRBV7-2 and TRBJ2-2, with a possible D match to TRBD1 (5 bases). The ends were cut back, 8 bases at V and 3 bases at J, with 16 bases in the middle. This CDR3 is built from 15 residues. Germline CDR1 and CDR2: SGHTA and FQGNSA. Written as DNA, the CDR3 is TGTGCCAGCCGGGCACAGGTGGATCACACCGGGGAGCTGTTTTTT. It specifies CASRAQVDHTGELFF.

The rearrangement joins TRBV19 to TRBJ1-1; no clear D. The CDR3 loop spans 11 amino acids. Looked up from germline, CDR1 is LNHDA and CDR2 is SQIVND (reference sequence). Trimming cost V 5 bases and J 3 bases, with 4 bases left between them. The DNA for the CDR3 is TGTGCCAGTAGTCGGGACACTGAAGCTTTCTTT. It translates to CASSRDTEAFF.

The chain recombines TRBV28 with TRBJ2-7; 11 bases map to TRBD2. The trim removed 3 bases at V and 3 bases at J, leaving 13 bases unmatched. Germline V gives CDR1 MDHEN, CDR2 SYDVKM. The CDR3 loop spans 18 amino acids. In DNA form, the CDR3 reads TGTGCCAGCAGTTTTATTCGTGGTAGCGGGAGGGCAGGCTACGAGCAGTACTTC. It yields the protein CASSFIRGSGRAGYEQYF.

This chain connects TRBV7-2 to TRBJ2-1; 11 nucleotides match TRBD2. The CDR3 spans 15 residues. Germline V gene lookup returns CDR1 SGHTA and CDR2 FQGNSA. V lost 4 bases and J lost 4; bases outside the gene matches: 3. The CDR3 sequence is CASSSIAGGYNEQFF. CDR3 bases: TGTGCCAGCAGCTCCATAGCGGGGGGGTACAATGAGCAGTTCTTC.

This clone was seen only a few times. This chain uses TRBV7-9 with TRBJ2-2; 9 bases match TRBD2. CDR1 and CDR2 from the germline V gene are SEHNR and FQNEAQ (reference sequence). The CDR3 loop spans 16 amino acids. The J segment lost 5 bases and the V segment lost 5 bases, leaving 9 bases of the junction unmatched. The CDR3 sequence is CASSHVAGEETGELFF. The CDR3 DNA sequence: TGTGCCAGCAGCCATGTAGCGGGGGAAGAAACCGGGGAGCTGTTTTTT.

The V and J genes are TRBV19 and TRBJ2-5; tentative D call: TRBD2 (5 bases). The CDR3 length is 16 residues. V was clipped by 5 bases and J by 1 base, with 17 bases between them. CDR1 is LNHDA, CDR2 SQIVND, per germline (reference sequence). DNA of the CDR3: TGTGCCAGTAGTCGGGGTCGGACGAATACCCAAGAGACCCAGTACTTC. Its translation: CASSRGRTNTQETQYF.

V is TRBV9 and J is TRBJ1-2; no reliable D call. Germline CDR1 and CDR2: SGDLS and YYNGEE. V lost 2 bases to trimming and J lost 3 bases, with 14 bases between them. The length of the CDR3 is 15 residues. The CDR3 coding sequence is TGTGCCAGCAGCGTTGGTGGCGGCTCTTACTATGGCTACACCTTC. Amino acid sequence: CASSVGGGSYYGYTF.

V gene TRBV19 combines with J gene TRBJ2-5; tentative D call: TRBD2 (5 bases). The germline gives CDR1 LNHDA, CDR2 SQIVND (reference sequence). The CDR3 contains 13 residues. Trimming cost V 5 bases and J 5 bases, with 12 bases left between them. The CDR3 reads CASSRPGWETQYF. The DNA of the CDR3 is TGTGCCAGTAGTCGTCCGGGGTGGGAGACCCAGTACTTC.

The chain has TRBV18 and TRBJ1-5; a possible D gene is TRBD1 (5 bases). V lost 5 bases, J lost 3 bases, and 14 bases lay in between. The CDR3 extends over 15 amino acids. The germline V gene encodes CDR1 KGHSH and CDR2 LQKENI. The CDR3 DNA sequence: TGTGCCAGCTCAAGGACGGGGACTTTCAATCAGCCCCAGCATTTT. Its protein is CASSRTGTFNQPQHF.

The chain joins TRBV9 to TRBJ2-1; 9 bases are shared with TRBD2. V was clipped by 0 bases and J by 2 bases; unmatched bases: 6. CDR1 SGDLS and CDR2 YYNGEE come from the germline V gene. This CDR3 is 17 amino acids long. As DNA, the CDR3 is TGTGCCAGCAGCGTAGAAAGCGGGGGGTCCGCCTACAATGAGCAGTTCTTC. Its protein product is CASSVESGGSAYNEQFF.

The chain couples TRBV29-1 to TRBJ2-3, with 9 bases matching TRBD1. V was pared by 3 bases and J by 5 bases, with 6 bases of the junction left unmatched. This CDR3 comprises 14 residues. Per germline, CDR1 SQVTM and CDR2 ANQGSEA. The CDR3 nucleotides are TGCAGCGTTGACATCGGGACAGGGAGAGATACGCAGTATTTT. Encoded protein: CSVDIGTGRDTQYF.

The chain joins TRBV29-1 to TRBJ1-3, with 10 bases aligning to TRBD1. J gave up 8 bases and V 6 bases, and 7 bases lay outside the gene matches. The CDR3 extends over 13 amino acids. Germline lookup yields CDR1 SQVTM and CDR2 ANQGSEA. In DNA, the CDR3 is TGCAGCGTACGGACAGGGGGTATGGACACCATATATTTT. Translated, it gives CSVRTGGMDTIYF.

In the case of this clone: This same CDR3 is encoded by further DNA sequences in the sample. The V call is TRBV7-9, the J call TRBJ1-4; perhaps TRBD1 as D (6 bases). V gave up 5 bases and J gave up 3 bases, with 16 bases separating them. Germline CDR1 SEHNR, CDR2 FQNEAQ (reference sequence). The CDR3 contains 16 residues. This CDR3 reads CASSVRAGAANEKLFF. CDR3 DNA sequence: TGTGCCAGCAGCGTACGGGCAGGGGCGGCTAATGAAAAACTGTTTTTT.

The chain joins TRBV11-2 to TRBJ2-3; TRBD1 agrees at 9 bases. Germline assignment: CDR1 SGHAT and CDR2 FQNNGV. The CDR3 spans 16 residues. The junction had 10 bases not matched to a gene; V was cut back by 5 bases and J by 4 bases. The CDR3 here is CASSRAGTGSPDTQYF. Here the CDR3 DNA reads TGTGCCAGCAGCAGGGCCGGGACAGGGTCCCCAGATACGCAGTATTTT.

V is TRBV27 and J is TRBJ1-2; TRBD1 aligns across 8 bases. Germline assignment: CDR1 MNHEY and CDR2 SMNVEV (reference sequence). This CDR3 is built from 14 residues. The trim removed 5 bases at V and 8 bases at J, leaving 10 bases unmatched. Here the CDR3 reads CASSPLGQGRGYTF. The DNA for the CDR3 is TGTGCCAGCAGTCCCCTCGGACAGGGAAGGGGCTACACCTTC.

The chain is built from TRBV30 and TRBJ2-7, with a weak D call TRBD2 (5 bases). Germline assignment: CDR1 GTSNPN and CDR2 SVGIG (reference sequence). The CDR3 length is 14 residues. V was pared by 1 base and J by 3 bases, with 13 bases between. DNA of the CDR3: TGTGCCTGGAGTGCGCTAAACGGGGTCTACGAGCAGTACTTC. Residues: CAWSALNGVYEQYF.

This chain uses TRBV10-3 with TRBJ2-3, with D possibly TRBD2 on 6 matching bases. The V end was cut by 8 bases, the J end by 3 bases, with 6 bases between. Germline V gene data show CDR1 as ENHRY and CDR2 as SYGVKD. The CDR3 is 11 residues long. CDR3 nucleotide sequence: TGTGCCATCGGGAGGACAGATACGCAGTATTTT. Its protein is CAIGRTDTQYF.

The chain links TRBV28 to TRBJ1-5; 8 bases map to TRBD1. CDR1 is MDHEN and CDR2 is SYDVKM in the germline V gene. After removal of 5 bases from V and 4 bases from J, the junction contained 10 bases not matched to a gene. The CDR3 loop spans 16 amino acids. CDR3 region: CASSPLTGGGNQPQHF. DNA of the CDR3: TGTGCCAGCAGTCCCCTCACAGGGGGTGGTAATCAGCCCCAGCATTTT.

DNA for the CDR3: TGTGCCAGCAGCCCGTCCGGGAGGCGTGGGCAAGAGACCCAGTACTTC. Translating it yields CASSPSGRRGQETQYF. This sequence joins TRBV7-9 and TRBJ2-5, with TRBD2 identical over 7 bases. Trimming at V came to 5 bases and at J to 2 bases, leaving 11 bases not matched to a gene. The length of the CDR3 is 16 residues. CDR1 SEHNR and CDR2 FQNEAQ come from the germline V gene (reference sequence).

The chain uses TRBV10-2 and TRBJ1-1; 7 nucleotides align to TRBD1. V gave up 5 bases and J gave up 5 bases; unmatched junction bases: 5. This CDR3 comprises 13 residues. In germline, CDR1 is WSHSY, CDR2 SAAADI. The DNA of the CDR3 is TGCGCCAGCAGTCTAAACAGGGGTACTGAAGCTTTCTTT. Protein product: CASSLNRGTEAFF.

The chain recombines TRBV4-3 with TRBJ2-3; TRBD2 matches at 8 bases. Germline values: CDR1 LGHNA, CDR2 YSLEER. V lost 3 bases and J lost 2; bases outside the gene matches: 7. The CDR3 is 16 residues long. CDR3 loop: CASSQTGGPITDTQYF. DNA for the CDR3: TGCGCCAGCAGCCAGACGGGAGGGCCGATCACAGATACGCAGTATTTT.

The chain is built from TRBV6-6 and TRBJ2-3, with D maybe TRBD2 (6 bases). CDR3 length equals 14 residues. CDR1 is MNHNY and CDR2 is SVGAGI in the germline V gene (reference sequence). The V end was cut by 8 bases, the J end by 1 base, with 13 bases between. CDR3 bases: TGTGCCAGCTCCCTATGGGGGGGCACAGATACGCAGTATTTT. It yields the protein CASSLWGGTDTQYF.